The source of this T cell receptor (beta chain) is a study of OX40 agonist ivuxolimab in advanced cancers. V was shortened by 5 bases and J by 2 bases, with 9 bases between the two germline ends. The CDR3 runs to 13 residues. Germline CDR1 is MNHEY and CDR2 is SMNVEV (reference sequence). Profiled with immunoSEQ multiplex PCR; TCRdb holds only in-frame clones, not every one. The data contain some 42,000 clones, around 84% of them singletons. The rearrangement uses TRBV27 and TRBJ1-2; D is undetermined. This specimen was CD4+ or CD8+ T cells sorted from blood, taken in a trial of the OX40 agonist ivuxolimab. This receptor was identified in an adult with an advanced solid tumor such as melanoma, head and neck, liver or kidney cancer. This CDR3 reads CASSAGRNYGYTF. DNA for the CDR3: TGTGCCAGCAGTGCCGGACGGAACTATGGCTACACCTTC.